The clone carrying this TCR beta chain was counted ten times or more. The data originate from a study of Graves' ophthalmopathy and Graves' hyperthyroidism. Trimming removed 9 bases from V and 0 bases from J, with 12 bases in between. The CDR3 extends over 13 amino acids. Germline CDR1 reads SGHTA; CDR2 reads FQGNSA. Amplification of TCR beta CDR3 regions used RNA transcripts. Second-round multiplex PCR followed a first-round RT-PCR using HTBI primers. TCRdb ran MiXCR on the multiplex PCR reads and lists one entry per CDR3 protein. The data show some 380,000 distinct CDR3 sequences, 15% seen once. This clonotype was sampled from a woman aged 18-30 years with stable Graves' hyperthyroidism. The chain uses TRBV7-2 and TRBJ2-7, with D unclear. Material: peripheral blood. In DNA form, the CDR3 reads TGTGCCAGTCGAGGCGGCCCCTCCTACGAGCAGTACTTC. This gives the protein CASRGGPSYEQYF.